This T cell receptor (beta chain) was recovered during a study of human T cells and chemical hapten exposure. Noted time point: pre-sensitization, week 0. Treatment described: therapeutic diphenylcyclopropenone sensitization with weekly scalp DPC. Participating donors were patients with alopecia, aged 18 to 70 years, considered appropriate candidates for DPC. TCRdb recomputed calls from the RACE reads with MiXCR, one row per CDR3 protein. This sample yields 200,000 to 300,000 distinct CDR3 sequences, of which 7.5% to 10% are seen a single time; about 2.1% belongs to the top ten. Sample: whole blood, taken in connection with sensitization to the hapten diphenylcyclopropenone (DPC). The sequence was obtained from a woman in her thirties or forties with alopecia areata. Some clones in this sample may be carry-over from other donors' samples.

CDR3 protein: CASSLGGRNYEQYF. Here the CDR3 DNA reads TGTGCCAGCAGCCTAGGGGGAAGGAACTACGAGCAGTACTTC. The rearrangement joins TRBV7-9 to TRBJ2-7, with D tentatively TRBD1 (6 bases). This CDR3 is 14 amino acids long. Germline V lookup: CDR1 SEHNR, CDR2 FQNEAQ (reference sequence). V was clipped by 5 bases and J by 3 bases, with 14 bases between them.